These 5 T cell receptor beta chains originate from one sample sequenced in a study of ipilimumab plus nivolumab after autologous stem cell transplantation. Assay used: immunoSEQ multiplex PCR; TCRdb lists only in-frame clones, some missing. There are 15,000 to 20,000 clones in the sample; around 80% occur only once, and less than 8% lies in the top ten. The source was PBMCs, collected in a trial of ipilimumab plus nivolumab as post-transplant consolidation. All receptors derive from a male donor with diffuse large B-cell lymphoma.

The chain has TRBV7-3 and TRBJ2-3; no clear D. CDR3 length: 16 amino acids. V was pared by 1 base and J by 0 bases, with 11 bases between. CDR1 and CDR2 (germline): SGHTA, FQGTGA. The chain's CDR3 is CASSLSPGDSTDTQYF. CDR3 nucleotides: TGTGCCAGCAGCTTAAGTCCCGGTGATAGCACAGATACGCAGTATTTT. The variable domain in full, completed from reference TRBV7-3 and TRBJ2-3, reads GAGVSQTPSNKVTEKGKYVELRCDPISGHTALYWYRQSLGQGPEFLIYFQGTGAADDSGLPNDRFFAVRPEGSVSTLKIQRTERGDSAVYLCASSLSPGDSTDTQYFGPGTRLTVL.

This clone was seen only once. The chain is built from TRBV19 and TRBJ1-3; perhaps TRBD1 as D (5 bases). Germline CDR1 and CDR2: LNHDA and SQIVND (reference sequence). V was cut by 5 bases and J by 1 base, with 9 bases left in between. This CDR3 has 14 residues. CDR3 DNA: TGTGCCAGTAGTCCGACAGATTCTGGAAACACCATATATTTT. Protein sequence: CASSPTDSGNTIYF.

CDR3 DNA: TGTGCCAGCAGCTCGATACCGGGACTGAATAATTCACCCCTCCACTTT. Amino acid sequence: CASSSIPGLNNSPLHF. The chain combines TRBV7-9 with TRBJ1-6, with a weak D call TRBD1 (5 bases). This CDR3 has 16 residues. V gave up 4 bases and J gave up 5 bases, with 15 bases separating them. CDR1 and CDR2 (germline): SEHNR, FQNEAQ (reference sequence).

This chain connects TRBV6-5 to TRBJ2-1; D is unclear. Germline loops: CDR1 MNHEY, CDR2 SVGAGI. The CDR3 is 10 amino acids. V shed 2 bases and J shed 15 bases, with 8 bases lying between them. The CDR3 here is CASSYQLTFF. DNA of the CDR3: TGTGCCAGCAGTTACCAACTCACGTTCTTC.

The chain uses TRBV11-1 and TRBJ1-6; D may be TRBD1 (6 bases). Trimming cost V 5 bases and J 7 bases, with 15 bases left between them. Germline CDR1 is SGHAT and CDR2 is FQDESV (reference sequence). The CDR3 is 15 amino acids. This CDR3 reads CASSRDSRGNSPLHF. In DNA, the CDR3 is TGTGCCAGCAGCCGGGACTCCAGGGGAAATTCACCCCTCCACTTT.